These 3 T cell receptor beta chains were sequenced from one sample in a study of blood T cells in healthy people across ages. Combining a sample-barcoded 5' primer with a J-beta primer mix, a second PCR ran for 7 to 11 cycles. TCRdb re-analysed the 5' RACE reads in MiXCR, keeping a single row per CDR3 protein. The table includes 790,000 or so distinct CDR3 sequences, around 50% detected once. The sample taken for sequencing was blood. These receptors came from a man older than 75 in good health.

With respect to this clonotype: Relative to the germline gene, one junction end is altered; a read error may explain this. The genes are TRBV5-1 and TRBJ2-5; D not resolved. Looked up from germline, CDR1 is SGHRS and CDR2 is YFSETQ. The CDR3 length is 14 residues. This CDR3 is CAGSLFGRQETQYF. In nucleotides, the CDR3 is TGCGCCGGCAGCTTGTTCGGGCGGCAAGAGACCCAGTACTTC. The whole variable domain, remainder taken from reference TRBV5-1 and TRBJ2-5, is KAGVTQTPRYLIKTRGQQVTLSCSPISGHRSVSWYQQTPGQGLQFLFEYFSETQRNKGNFPGRFSGRQFSNSRSEMNVSTLELGDSALYLCAGSLFGRQETQYFGPGTRLLVL.

The chain recombines TRBV7-3 with TRBJ2-1, with D perhaps TRBD2 (6 bases). Trimming removed 3 bases at V and 6 bases at J, with 15 bases between. Germline values: CDR1 SGHTA, CDR2 FQGTGA. The CDR3 loop spans 15 amino acids. CDR3 sequence reads: CASSFSRDSSNEQFF. In nucleotides, the CDR3 is TGTGCCAGCAGCTTTTCCCGGGACTCGAGCAATGAGCAGTTCTTC.

The sample holds a few counts of this clonotype. The V call is TRBV28, the J call TRBJ2-1; possibly TRBD1 for D (6 bases). Trimming cost V 8 bases and J 7 bases, with 21 bases left between them. The CDR3 runs 15 residues. CDR1 MDHEN and CDR2 SYDVKM come from the germline V gene. Here the CDR3 reads CASRTWGRSRNEQFF. CDR3 nucleotides: TGTGCCAGCCGCACCTGGGGGCGGTCTCGGAATGAGCAGTTCTTC.